The next 20 T cell receptor beta chains were all read from a single sample in a study of blood T cell repertoires in COVID-19. Assay: immunoSEQ multiplex PCR; the TCRdb copy retains only in-frame clones and omits some. The repertoire holds under 300,000 clones, with approximately 90% as singletons. The specimen was PBMCs or T cells enriched from blood (not recorded which). The receptors derive from a woman aged 40-49 years with acute COVID-19.

The chain is built from TRBV19 and TRBJ1-1; 7 positions agree with TRBD1. The CDR3 is 14 amino acids. V was pared by 7 bases and J by 10 bases, with 15 bases of the junction left unmatched. Germline V gives CDR1 LNHDA, CDR2 SQIVND (reference sequence). In DNA, the CDR3 is TGTGCCAGTAAGGAGTGGGCCGACAGGGTTGCAGCTTTCTTT. Its protein is CASKEWADRVAAFF.

The rearrangement uses TRBV5-1 and TRBJ2-6; possible D gene TRBD2, 6 bases. Looked up from germline, CDR1 is SGHRS and CDR2 is YFSETQ. This CDR3 contains 15 residues. The V and J ends lost 0 bases and 13 bases respectively, with 17 bases between them. The CDR3 DNA follows: TGCGCCAGCAGCTTGGGCGGGGCCGGCGGGGAGGTCCTGACTTTC. This encodes CASSLGGAGGEVLTF.

This clone was seen a single time. J is TRBJ1-5 and V is TRBV28, with a possible D match to TRBD1 (6 bases). The CDR3 consists of 16 residues. V was trimmed by 0 bases and J by 10 bases, leaving 19 bases between them. Germline loops: CDR1 MDHEN, CDR2 SYDVKM. The DNA of the CDR3 is TGTGCCAGCAGTTTATGGGCCACAGGGAATGGTCATCCCCAGCATTTT. Amino acid sequence: CASSLWATGNGHPQHF.

CDR3 in DNA: TGTGCCATCAGTGAACCCCGGGGCACAGATACGCAGTATTTT. It codes for CAISEPRGTDTQYF. The chain is built from TRBV10-3 and TRBJ2-3; D remains ambiguous. The CDR3 runs 14 residues. Trimming pared 3 bases from V and 1 base from J, leaving 8 bases between. The germline V gene has CDR1 ENHRY and CDR2 SYGVKD.

This chain joins TRBV23-1 and TRBJ1-2, with 7 bases identical to TRBD1. Being an ORF, TRBV23-1 has a function that is uncertain. V was pared by 2 bases and J by 0 bases, with 12 bases of the junction left unmatched. This CDR3 is 18 amino acids long. The CDR3 bases are TGCGCCAGCAGTCAAGCATCCGGGACAGCCGAACCTAACTATGGCTACACCTTC. This encodes CASSQASGTAEPNYGYTF.

The V and J genes are TRBV29-1 and TRBJ2-5; TRBD1 matches at 7 bases. The CDR3 totals 13 residues. Per germline, CDR1 SQVTM and CDR2 ANQGSEA. The V gene end was trimmed by 5 bases and the J gene end by 7 bases; junction bases not matched to a gene: 10. CDR3 amino acids: CSVPVVGGRTQYF. The CDR3 DNA follows: TGCAGCGTTCCGGTCGTAGGGGGCAGGACCCAGTACTTC. The complete variable domain, with remaining parts taken from reference TRBV29-1 and TRBJ2-5, reads SAVISQKPSRDICQRGTSLTIQCQVDSQVTMMFWYRQQPGQSLTLIATANQGSEATYESGFVIDKFPISRPNLTFSTLTVSNMSPEDSSIYLCSVPVVGGRTQYFGPGTRLLVL.

This sequence joins TRBV5-1 and TRBJ2-2; no reliable D call. The CDR3 extends over 15 amino acids. CDR1 is SGHRS, CDR2 YFSETQ, per germline. V shed 2 bases and J shed 2 bases, with 10 bases lying between them. The CDR3 is CASSLSARNTGELFF. The CDR3 nucleotides are TGCGCCAGCAGCTTATCAGCGCGAAACACCGGGGAGCTGTTTTTT.

The CDR3 DNA reads TGTGCCAGCAGCTTGGGTGGGGGCGTCAATCAGCCCCAGCATTTT. Residues: CASSLGGGVNQPQHF. V gene TRBV5-5 combines with J gene TRBJ1-5, with D tentatively TRBD1 (6 bases). The CDR3 has 15 amino acids. Germline CDR1 and CDR2: SGHKS and YYEKEE (reference sequence). Between the trimmed V and J ends, which lost 0 bases and 3 bases, there was a span of 10 bases. The entire variable domain, with the rest obtained from reference TRBV5-5 and TRBJ1-5, is as follows: DAGVTQSPTHLIKTRGQQVTLRCSPISGHKSVSWYQQVLGQGPQFIFQYYEKEERGRGNFPDRFSARQFPNYSSELNVNALLLGDSALYLCASSLGGGVNQPQHFGDGTRLSIL.

The V call is TRBV28, the J call TRBJ2-1; 8 bases line up with TRBD1. Germline V gene sequence: CDR1 MDHEN, CDR2 SYDVKM. After removal of 4 bases from V and 8 bases from J, the junction contained 13 bases not matched to a gene. CDR3 size: 16 residues. CDR3 coding DNA: TGTGCCAGCAGTTGGGGGGCGACAGGGGTCCGGGATGAGCAGTTCTTC. It translates to CASSWGATGVRDEQFF. Full variable domain (rest looked up from reference TRBV28 and TRBJ2-1): DVKVTQSSRYLVKRTGEKVFLECVQDMDHENMFWYRQDPGLGLRLIYFSYDVKMKEKGDIPEGYSVSREKKERFSLILESASTNQTSMYLCASSWGATGVRDEQFFGPGTRLTVL.

The rearrangement uses TRBV18 and TRBJ1-2; possibly TRBD1 for D (5 bases). This CDR3 spans 12 amino acids. Per germline, CDR1 KGHSH and CDR2 LQKENI. With 3 bases removed from V and 8 bases from J, the gap between germline ends came to 10 bases. CDR3 nucleotides: TGTGCCAGCTCACCCTCGACAGAGGGCTACACCTTC. It yields the protein CASSPSTEGYTF.

The J gene is TRBJ1-2, the V gene TRBV28; D is perhaps TRBD1 (5 bases). V was clipped by 4 bases and J by 7 bases, with 10 bases between them. This CDR3 comprises 12 residues. CDR1 is MDHEN, CDR2 SYDVKM, per germline. DNA for the CDR3: TGTGCCAGCAGTTCCTCAGGGTTTGGCTACACCTTC. Protein product: CASSSSGFGYTF.

The genes are TRBV27 and TRBJ2-7, with 12 bases lining up with TRBD2. The trim removed 7 bases at V and 6 bases at J, leaving 13 bases unmatched. CDR3 length: 16 residues. Germline lookup yields CDR1 MNHEY and CDR2 SMNVEV (reference sequence). The CDR3 sequence: CASMRLAGAPSTEQYF. CDR3 in DNA: TGTGCCAGCATGAGACTAGCGGGGGCCCCGTCGACCGAGCAGTACTTC.

V usage is TRBV24-1 and J usage is TRBJ2-5; D is perhaps TRBD2 (6 bases). The CDR3 consists of 13 residues. From germline, CDR1 is KGHDR and CDR2 SFDVKD. With 6 bases removed from V and 5 bases from J, the gap between germline ends came to 12 bases. The CDR3 region is CATSTSLSETQYF. DNA of the CDR3: TGTGCCACCAGTACTAGCTTGAGCGAGACCCAGTACTTC.

The genes are TRBV15 and TRBJ1-1; D is perhaps TRBD1 (6 bases). The V end lost 0 bases, the J end lost 1 base, and 9 bases lay between the germline ends. The CDR3 length is 15 residues. Per the germline V gene, CDR1 is LNHNV and CDR2 is YYDKDF (reference sequence). The CDR3: CATSRDRGRNTEAFF. The CDR3 region has the DNA TGTGCCACCAGCAGAGACAGGGGTCGGAACACTGAAGCTTTCTTT.

The chain combines TRBV5-4 with TRBJ1-2; no firm D call. CDR1 and CDR2 from the germline V gene are SGHNT and YYREEE (reference sequence). V lost 4 bases, J lost 4 bases, and 14 bases lay in between. This CDR3 region has 14 residues. DNA of the CDR3: TGTGCCAGCAGCACTGTCGCGGGGAGCTATGGCTACACCTTC. The encoded protein is CASSTVAGSYGYTF.

Only one count was recorded for this clone. The chain links TRBV28 to TRBJ1-6; TRBD1 matches 8 bases. Per germline, CDR1 MDHEN and CDR2 SYDVKM. The CDR3 totals 14 residues. V lost 3 bases, J lost 9 bases, and 4 bases stayed unmatched. CDR3 residues: CASSLTGDGSPLHF. DNA for the CDR3: TGTGCCAGCAGTTTGACAGGGGATGGTTCACCCCTCCACTTT.

This clone has just a few counts. The chain joins TRBV4-1 to TRBJ2-7, with TRBD1 as a possible D gene (6 bases). Germline V gives CDR1 MGHRA, CDR2 YSYEKL. V was cut by 3 bases and J by 6 bases, with 15 bases left in between. The CDR3 consists of 14 residues. The CDR3 protein is CASSHNDRSGEQYF. The CDR3 nucleotides are TGCGCCAGCAGCCACAACGACAGGTCGGGCGAGCAGTACTTC.

CDR3 sequence: CASSESGGVRSYEQYF. CDR3 in DNA: TGCGCCAGCAGTGAGTCTGGCGGGGTCCGCTCCTACGAGCAGTACTTC. The chain links TRBV10-2 to TRBJ2-7, with D possibly TRBD2 on 6 matching bases. The V end lost 0 bases, the J end lost 0 bases, and 12 bases lay between the germline ends. The CDR3 length is 16 residues. CDR1 and CDR2 from the germline V gene are WSHSY and SAAADI.

The CDR3 is CASSRGGSAGSPLHF. The CDR3 coding sequence is TGTGCCAGCAGCAGGGGCGGTTCAGCGGGATCACCCCTCCACTTT. The V and J genes are TRBV28 and TRBJ1-6; weak D call: TRBD1 (6 bases). The CDR3 is 15 residues long. Germline CDR1 MDHEN, CDR2 SYDVKM. The ends were cut back, 6 bases at V and 10 bases at J, with 19 bases in the middle.

V and J are TRBV5-6 and TRBJ1-2; no clear D. V was cut by 3 bases and J by 2 bases, with 23 bases left in between. CDR3 size: 18 residues. Germline V gives CDR1 SGHDT, CDR2 YYEEEE. The CDR3 DNA sequence: TGTGCCAGCAGCTACTATATAGCGACGTCAAGGGCAAACTATGGCTACACCTTC. The encoded protein is CASSYYIATSRANYGYTF.